The subject of this entry is one T cell receptor beta chain. This clone's antigen is unknown. Nothing much larger sits one base from this clone, and base qualities are not available. For sequencing of the TCRbeta CDR3 region, genomic DNA was extracted from the sorted cells. The immunoSEQ Assay was used for sequencing of TCRbeta CDR3 regions. The table comes from immuneACCESS by way of TCRdb, which keeps in-frame sequences with V and J called. Part of the clones is missing from these tables; in studies checked, under half for an unresolved V gene and the rest for unknown reasons. The sample includes more than 50,000 clones, with approximately 91% observed a single time. The ten largest clones represent around 20% of the sample. From the cysteine through the phenylalanine, the CDR3 covers 14 amino acids. Here the CDR3 DNA is all that survives: 42 bases in frame from base 1. The trim is 2 bases for V and 0 bases for J, with a gap of 5 bases between the germline ends. The germline V gene specifies ENHRY as CDR1 and SYGVKD as CDR2.

The data stem from a study of OX40 agonist ivuxolimab in advanced cancers. General notes on the study: The costimulatory receptor OX40 (CD134) was targeted by ivuxolimab, a fully human IgG2 agonistic monoclonal antibody. Intravenous ivuxolimab was administered to patients every 2 weeks at six dose levels: 0.01, 0.1, 0.3, 1.5, 3 and 10 mg/kg. Of the approximately 50 dose-escalation patients, hepatocellular carcinoma was present in about 20, melanoma in approximately 15, renal cell carcinoma in 9 and head and neck cancer in 9. In the dose-escalation cohort, approximately 82% of patients were male, and the mean age was 60 years with a range of roughly 23 to 90. Patients were allowed to have had prior anti-PD-1, anti-PD-L1 or anti-CTLA-4 therapy, and approximately 40% of the dose-escalation patients had been treated with checkpoint inhibitors. Partial responses occurred in three dose-escalation patients, of whom one had hepatocellular carcinoma and two had cutaneous melanoma. The purpose of peripheral TCRbeta sequencing was to test whether ivuxolimab changed TCR sequence diversity and led to clonal T-cell expansion. The monotherapy dose-escalation portion (N of about 57 patients) of the phase I ivuxolimab trial is reported in the paper.

The trial excluded patients who had a history of autoimmune disease or who were on systemic immunosuppression. Peripheral blood for TCR sequencing was drawn from every dose cohort at baseline, at cycle 4 day 1 and at cycle 7 day 1. The samples were drawn from a first-in-human, open-label, multicenter phase I dose-escalation trial of ivuxolimab. Adults with locally advanced or metastatic head and neck squamous cell, hepatocellular, melanoma or renal cell carcinoma were enrolled in the trial. Before TCR sequencing, CD4+ and CD8+ T cells were separately sorted from peripheral blood. Study-wide findings and limitations: The antigen specificity of the clonally expanded peripheral T cells was not determined. Clonal expansion of both CD4+ and CD8+ blood T cells was observed from baseline to week 6 at doses 0.1 to 3.0 mg/kg. Low levels of normalized T-cell clonal expansion were also shown by some nonresponding patients. After ivuxolimab, expanded clones were on average more numerous among CD8+ T cells than among CD4+ T cells. In the 0.1-3.0 mg/kg groups, partial responders were among the patients with the lowest normalized peripheral clonal expansion, particularly in CD8+ T cells.

The clonotype comes from an adult with an advanced solid tumor such as melanoma, head and neck, liver or kidney cancer. Source: CD4+ or CD8+ T cells sorted from blood, taken in a trial of the OX40 agonist ivuxolimab. The chain is encoded by TRBV10-3 joined to TRBJ1-5; confidence is insufficient to name the D gene. The DNA sequence follows: TGTGCCATCAGTGAGCGGGATAGCAATCAGCCCCAGCATTTT. Translated, this gives CAISERDSNQPQHF.